The rows below give T cell receptor beta chains drawn from one sample of a study of shared clonotypes between healthy human individuals. Assay used: immunoSEQ multiplex PCR; TCRdb lists only in-frame clones, some missing. The sample lists about 2,100,000 clones, about 93% occurring once. Source material: naive CD8+ T cells from PBMCs. Receptors were obtained from a young man in good health. Some clones in this sample may be carry-over from other donors' samples. Each CDR3 is given with its conserved first and last residue. D genes are given only for firm matches. Clone size is given for some rows only: seen once, a few or many times, or a class if the clone is expanded.

J gene: TRBJ2-2
D gene: NA
clone size: NA
V gene: TRBV2
CDR3 protein: CASRTGRNTGELFF
CDR3 DNA: TGTGCCAGCAGAACAGGGAGGAACACCGGGGAGCTGTTTTTT

J gene: TRBJ2-1
D gene: TRBD2
clone size: once
V gene: TRBV9
CDR3 protein: CASSVTPRLAGGPKDEQFF
CDR3 DNA: TGTGCCAGCAGCGTAACTCCTAGACTAGCGGGAGGGCCTAAGGATGAGCAGTTCTTC

J gene: TRBJ2-7
D gene: TRBD1
clone size: NA
V gene: TRBV6-6
CDR3 protein: CASSPGTGVYEQYF
CDR3 DNA: TGTGCCAGCAGCCCCGGGACAGGGGTCTACGAGCAGTACTTC

J gene: TRBJ2-5
D gene: TRBD1
clone size: NA
V gene: TRBV11-3
CDR3 protein: CASSTREGAQETQYF
CDR3 DNA: TGTGCCAGCAGCACCCGCGAGGGGGCTCAAGAGACCCAGTACTTC

J gene: TRBJ2-7
D gene: TRBD1
clone size: once
V gene: TRBV27
CDR3 protein: CASSSGTGGFEQYF
CDR3 DNA: TGTGCCAGCAGTTCCGGGACAGGGGGGTTCGAGCAGTACTTC

J gene: TRBJ2-1
D gene: TRBD2
clone size: NA
V gene: TRBV7-9
CDR3 protein: CASSFPKPSGRPNEQFF
CDR3 DNA: TGTGCCAGCAGCTTCCCCAAACCTAGCGGGAGACCCAATGAGCAGTTCTTC

J gene: TRBJ1-1
D gene: NA
clone size: NA
V gene: TRBV19
CDR3 protein: CASSPLGGGAEAFF
CDR3 DNA: TGTGCCAGTAGTCCTCTCGGGGGGGGCGCTGAAGCTTTCTTT

J gene: TRBJ2-7
D gene: NA
clone size: once
V gene: TRBV28
CDR3 protein: CASSFMQPHLGEQYF
CDR3 DNA: TGTGCCAGCAGTTTTATGCAGCCCCATTTGGGAGAGCAGTACTTC

J gene: TRBJ1-2
D gene: TRBD1
clone size: NA
V gene: TRBV9
CDR3 protein: CASSAGTAHYGYTF
CDR3 DNA: TGTGCCAGCAGTGCCGGGACAGCGCACTATGGCTACACCTTC

J gene: TRBJ1-2
D gene: NA
clone size: few
V gene: TRBV5-5
CDR3 protein: CASTYPRGEEDGYTF
CDR3 DNA: TGTGCCAGCACCTACCCCCGGGGCGAAGAGGATGGCTACACCTTC

J gene: TRBJ1-2
D gene: NA
clone size: NA
V gene: TRBV4-2
CDR3 protein: CASSQVLTDFSDYGYTF
CDR3 DNA: TGTGCCAGCAGCCAAGTTCTGACGGACTTTTCGGACTATGGCTACACCTTC